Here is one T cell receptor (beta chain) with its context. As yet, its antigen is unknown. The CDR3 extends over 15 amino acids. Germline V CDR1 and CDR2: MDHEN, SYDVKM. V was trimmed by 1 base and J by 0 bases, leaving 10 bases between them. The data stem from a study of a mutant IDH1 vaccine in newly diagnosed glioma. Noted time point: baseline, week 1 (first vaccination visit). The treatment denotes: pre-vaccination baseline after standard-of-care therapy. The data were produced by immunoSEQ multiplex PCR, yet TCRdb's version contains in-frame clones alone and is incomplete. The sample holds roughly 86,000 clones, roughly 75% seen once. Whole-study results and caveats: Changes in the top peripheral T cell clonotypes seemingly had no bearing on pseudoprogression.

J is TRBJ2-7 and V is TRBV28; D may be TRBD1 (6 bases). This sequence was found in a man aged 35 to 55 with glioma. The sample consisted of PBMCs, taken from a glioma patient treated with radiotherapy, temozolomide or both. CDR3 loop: CASSLLGGPSYEQYF. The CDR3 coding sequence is TGTGCCAGCAGTTTATTAGGGGGACCCTCCTACGAGCAGTACTTC.